This TCR beta chain was obtained from a study of shared clonotypes between healthy human individuals. Study background: For every donor, three CD4 naive, three CD4 memory, two CD8 naive and one CD8 memory plates were used. Study-wide findings and caveats: Generation probabilities of non-shared clonotypes were lower (relative to those shared by all four donors). Large depth notwithstanding, sorted-subset sequencing proved incomplete by rarefaction.

The V gene end was trimmed by 5 bases and the J gene end by 8 bases; junction bases not matched to a gene: 4. Germline values: CDR1 SEHNR, CDR2 FQNEAQ (reference sequence). This CDR3 spans 14 amino acids. At a deep level, the assay was run. TCRdb's copy holds only in-frame clones and misses some; the assay was immunoSEQ multiplex PCR. The repertoire holds over 2,000,000 clones, with roughly 95% as singletons. As regards this clone: Antigen unknown.

CD45RO-negative cells were positively selected for CCR7, leaving out terminally differentiated effector memory CD45RA+ cells. This TCR was recovered from a man aged 18 to 30 in good health. Some clones in this sample may be carry-over from other donors' samples. The genes are TRBV7-9 and TRBJ1-6; 9 bases match TRBD1. The sample was naive CD8+ T cells from PBMCs. The CDR3 nucleotides are TGTGCCAGCAGCAGCACAGGGGGCTATTCACCCCTCCACTTT. Protein: CASSSTGGYSPLHF.